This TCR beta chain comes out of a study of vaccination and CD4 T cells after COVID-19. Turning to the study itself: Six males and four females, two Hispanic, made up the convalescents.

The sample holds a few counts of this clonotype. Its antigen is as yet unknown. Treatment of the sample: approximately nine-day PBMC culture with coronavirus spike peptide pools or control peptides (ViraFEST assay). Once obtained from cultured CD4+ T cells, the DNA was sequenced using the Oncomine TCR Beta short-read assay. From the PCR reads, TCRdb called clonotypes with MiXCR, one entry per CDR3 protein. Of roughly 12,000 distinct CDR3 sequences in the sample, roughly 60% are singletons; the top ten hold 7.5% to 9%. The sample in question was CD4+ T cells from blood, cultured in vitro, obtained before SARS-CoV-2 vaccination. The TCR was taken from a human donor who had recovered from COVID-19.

CDR3 coding DNA: TGTGCCAGCAGCCCAGCCGCGGGAGCGGGCGACGAGCAGTACTTC. Translating gives CASSPAAGAGDEQYF. The gene calls are TRBV7-2 and TRBJ2-7, with TRBD2 matching over 7 bases. J lost 5 bases, V lost 5 bases, and 12 bases had no gene match. The V gene's germline CDR1 is SGHTA and CDR2 FQGNSA. The CDR3 is made up of 15 amino acids.